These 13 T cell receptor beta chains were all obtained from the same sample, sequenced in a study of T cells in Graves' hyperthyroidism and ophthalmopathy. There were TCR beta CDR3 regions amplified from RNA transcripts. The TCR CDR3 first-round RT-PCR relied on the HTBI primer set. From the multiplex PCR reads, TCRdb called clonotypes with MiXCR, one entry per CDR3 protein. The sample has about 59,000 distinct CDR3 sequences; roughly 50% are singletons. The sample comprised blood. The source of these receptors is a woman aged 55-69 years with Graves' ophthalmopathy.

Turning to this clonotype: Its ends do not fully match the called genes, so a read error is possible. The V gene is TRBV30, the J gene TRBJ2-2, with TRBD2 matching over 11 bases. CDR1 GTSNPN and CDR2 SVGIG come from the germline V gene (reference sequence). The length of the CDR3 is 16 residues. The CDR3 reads CASSKLAGGPAGELFF. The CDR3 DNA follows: TGTGCCAGTAGTAAATTAGCGGGAGGGCCAGCCGGTGAGCTGTTTTTT.

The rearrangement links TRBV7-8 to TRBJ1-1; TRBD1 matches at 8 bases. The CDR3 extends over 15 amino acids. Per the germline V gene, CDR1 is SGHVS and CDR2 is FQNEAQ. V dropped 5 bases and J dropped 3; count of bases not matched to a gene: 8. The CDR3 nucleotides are TGTGCCAGCAGCAACAGGACAGGGCGAGACACTGAAGCTTTCTTT. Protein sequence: CASSNRTGRDTEAFF.

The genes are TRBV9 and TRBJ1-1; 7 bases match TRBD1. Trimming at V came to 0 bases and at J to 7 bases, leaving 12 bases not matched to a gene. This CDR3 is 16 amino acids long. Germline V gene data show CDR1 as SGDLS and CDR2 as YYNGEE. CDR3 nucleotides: TGTGCCAGCAGCGTAGCGCTCGACAGGGTGATCGGTGAAGCTTTCTTT. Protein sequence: CASSVALDRVIGEAFF.

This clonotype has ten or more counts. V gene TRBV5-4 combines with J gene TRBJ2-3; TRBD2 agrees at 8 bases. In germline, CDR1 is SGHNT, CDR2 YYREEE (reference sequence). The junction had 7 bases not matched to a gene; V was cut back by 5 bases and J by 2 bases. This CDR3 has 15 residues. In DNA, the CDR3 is TGTGCCAGCAGGTCGGGGGGGGACCCCACAGATACGCAGTATTTT. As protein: CASRSGGDPTDTQYF.

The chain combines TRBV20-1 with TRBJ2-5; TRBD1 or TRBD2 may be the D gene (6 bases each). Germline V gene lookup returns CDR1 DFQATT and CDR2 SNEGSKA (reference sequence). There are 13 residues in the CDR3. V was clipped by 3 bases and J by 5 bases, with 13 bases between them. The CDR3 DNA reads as TGCAGTGCTAGTGTGGGGGGCTCGGAGACCCAGTACTTC. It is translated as CSASVGGSETQYF.

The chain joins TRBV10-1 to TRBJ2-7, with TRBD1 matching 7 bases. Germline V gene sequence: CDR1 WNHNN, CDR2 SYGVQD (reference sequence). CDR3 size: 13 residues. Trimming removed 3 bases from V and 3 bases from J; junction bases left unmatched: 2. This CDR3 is CASSERTGYEQYF. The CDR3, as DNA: TGCGCCAGCAGTGAACGGACAGGCTACGAGCAGTACTTC.

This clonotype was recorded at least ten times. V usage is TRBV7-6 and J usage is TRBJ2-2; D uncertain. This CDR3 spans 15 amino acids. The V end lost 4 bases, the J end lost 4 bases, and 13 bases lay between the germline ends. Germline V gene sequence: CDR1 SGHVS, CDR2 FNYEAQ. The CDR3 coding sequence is TGTGCCAGCAGCTCCGGGTCCCTAGGCACCGGGGAGCTGTTTTTT. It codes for CASSSGSLGTGELFF.

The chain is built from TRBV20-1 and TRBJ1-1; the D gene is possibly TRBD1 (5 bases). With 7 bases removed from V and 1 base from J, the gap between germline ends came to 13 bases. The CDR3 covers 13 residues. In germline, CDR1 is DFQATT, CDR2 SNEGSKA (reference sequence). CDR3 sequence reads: CSGTSGGNTEAFF. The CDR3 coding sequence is TGCAGTGGGACTAGCGGGGGGAACACTGAAGCTTTCTTT.

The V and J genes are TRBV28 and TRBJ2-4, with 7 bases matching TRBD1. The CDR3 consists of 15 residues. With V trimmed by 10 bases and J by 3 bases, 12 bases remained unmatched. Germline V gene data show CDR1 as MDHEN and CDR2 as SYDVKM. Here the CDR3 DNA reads TGTGCCACCCAGTTTAACAGGGGATACAAAAACATTCAGTACTTC. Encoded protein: CATQFNRGYKNIQYF.

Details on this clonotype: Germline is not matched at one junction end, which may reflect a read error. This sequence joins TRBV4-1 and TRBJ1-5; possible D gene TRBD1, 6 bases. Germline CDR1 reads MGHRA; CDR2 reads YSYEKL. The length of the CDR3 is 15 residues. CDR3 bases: TGCGCCAGCAGCCAAGCCAAGACAGGTAATCAGCCCCAGCATTTC. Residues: CASSQAKTGNQPQHF.

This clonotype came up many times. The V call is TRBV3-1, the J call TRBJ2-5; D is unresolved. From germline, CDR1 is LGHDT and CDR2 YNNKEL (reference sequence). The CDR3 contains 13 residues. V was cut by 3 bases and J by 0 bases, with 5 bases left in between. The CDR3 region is CASSHSYQETQYF. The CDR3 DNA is TGTGCCAGCAGCCATTCGTACCAAGAGACCCAGTACTTC.

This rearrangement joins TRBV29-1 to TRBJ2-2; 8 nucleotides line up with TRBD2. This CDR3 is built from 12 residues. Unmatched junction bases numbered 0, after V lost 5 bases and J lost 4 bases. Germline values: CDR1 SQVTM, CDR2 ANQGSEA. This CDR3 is CSVSGSTGELFF. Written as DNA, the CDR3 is TGCAGCGTTAGCGGGAGCACCGGGGAGCTGTTTTTT.

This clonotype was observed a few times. DNA for the CDR3: TGTGCCAGCAGCACCGGACAGGGGAACACTGAAGCTTTCTTT. This sequence encodes CASSTGQGNTEAFF. V usage is TRBV7-9 and J usage is TRBJ1-1; 8 bases line up with TRBD1. J was trimmed by 1 base and V by 5 bases; bases with no gene match: 3. Germline V gives CDR1 SEHNR, CDR2 FQNEAQ (reference sequence). There are 14 residues in the CDR3.